The 18 T cell receptor beta chains below were found in one sample sequenced in a study of blood T cell repertoires in COVID-19. Repertoires were generated with immunoSEQ multiplex PCR, while TCRdb's copy carries only in-frame clones and drops some. The sample lists about 82,000 clones; 75% to 85% were seen once. Material for sequencing was peripheral blood. The receptors were sampled from a woman aged 40 to 50 with active or convalescent COVID-19.

The rearrangement uses TRBV10-3 and TRBJ1-4; D uncertain. The V gene's germline CDR1 is ENHRY and CDR2 SYGVKD. This CDR3 spans 11 amino acids. Trimming left V 4 bases short and J 7 bases short, with 4 bases between. CDR3 DNA sequence: TGTGCCATCAGTGTCGGTGAAAAACTGTTTTTT. Translating gives CAISVGEKLFF.

This chain uses TRBV10-2 with TRBJ1-5; D is undetermined. Between the trimmed V and J ends, which lost 5 bases and 4 bases, there was a span of 9 bases. This CDR3 region has 13 residues. Germline V CDR1 and CDR2: WSHSY, SAAADI. The CDR3 region is CASSSQKNQPQHF. Here the CDR3 DNA reads TGCGCCAGCAGTTCACAGAAAAATCAGCCCCAGCATTTT.

The chain recombines TRBV27 with TRBJ2-3; TRBD2 aligns across 8 bases. Germline assignment: CDR1 MNHEY and CDR2 SMNVEV (reference sequence). J gave up 2 bases and V 5 bases, and 15 bases lay outside the gene matches. There are 18 residues in the CDR3. The CDR3 bases are TGTGCCAGCAGTAGAGATAGCGGGATTGGGGGCTACACAGATACGCAGTATTTT. Translating it yields CASSRDSGIGGYTDTQYF.

This chain connects TRBV15 to TRBJ1-6; the D gene is possibly TRBD1 (5 bases). Looked up from germline, CDR1 is LNHNV and CDR2 is YYDKDF (reference sequence). There are 15 residues in the CDR3. V gave up 0 bases and J gave up 4 bases, with 7 bases separating them. The CDR3 is CATSREAGYNSPLHF. The CDR3 DNA reads TGTGCCACCAGCAGAGAGGCAGGGTATAATTCACCCCTCCACTTT.

This clone was seen only a few times. This chain uses TRBV18 with TRBJ1-2, with TRBD1 matching 9 bases. CDR1 KGHSH and CDR2 LQKENI come from the germline V gene. CDR3 length: 14 amino acids. The junction had 6 bases not matched to a gene; V was cut back by 2 bases and J by 8 bases. The CDR3 loop reads CASSPGTGSLGYTF. CDR3 coding DNA: TGTGCCAGCTCACCAGGGACAGGGTCCTTGGGCTACACCTTC.

DNA for the CDR3: TGTGCCAGCAGTGTGGGCGCTTTCGTTCGGACAGATACGCAGTATTTT. This gives the protein CASSVGAFVRTDTQYF. The V gene is TRBV6-1, the J gene TRBJ2-3; D ambiguous. Trimming removed 4 bases from V and 3 bases from J, with 17 bases in between. The V gene's germline CDR1 is MNHNS and CDR2 SASEGT. The CDR3 extends over 16 amino acids.

Points on this clone: The same CDR3 also results from other DNA sequences found in this sample. The chain carries TRBV18 and TRBJ2-1, with 8 nucleotides matching TRBD1. This CDR3 has 15 residues. Germline lookup yields CDR1 KGHSH and CDR2 LQKENI. Trimming removed 4 bases from V and 3 bases from J; junction bases left unmatched: 5. CDR3 DNA: TGTGCCAGCTCACGCGGGACAGGTGACTACAATGAGCAGTTCTTC. It specifies CASSRGTGDYNEQFF.

Only a few counts were recorded for this clone. The chain joins TRBV6-6 to TRBJ1-3, with TRBD1 matching 9 bases. The CDR3 spans 14 residues. The ends lost 6 bases at V and 9 bases at J; junction bases unmatched: 9. Germline V gene lookup returns CDR1 MNHNY and CDR2 SVGAGI (reference sequence). The DNA of the CDR3 is TGTGCCAGCAGCCAGGGACAGGGTGCCGGCACCATATATTTT. Protein sequence: CASSQGQGAGTIYF.

The chain is built from TRBV19 and TRBJ1-5, with TRBD1 as a possible D gene (6 bases). The germline V gene encodes CDR1 LNHDA and CDR2 SQIVND (reference sequence). The V end lost 7 bases, the J end lost 3 bases, and 16 bases lay between the germline ends. This CDR3 has 15 residues. For the CDR3, the DNA is TGTGCCAGTAATGCTCTGGACAGCCTCAATCAGCCCCAGCATTTT. Translating gives CASNALDSLNQPQHF.

V gene TRBV7-2 combines with J gene TRBJ2-1, with 9 bases aligning to TRBD2. The CDR3 sequence is 15 residues long. Germline trimming cut 1 base from V and 8 bases from J; bases unmatched to any gene: 6. In germline, CDR1 is SGHTA, CDR2 FQGNSA. CDR3 amino acids: CASSLGLAGRDEQFF. CDR3 sequence (DNA): TGTGCCAGCAGCTTAGGGCTAGCGGGGAGAGATGAGCAGTTCTTC.

This sequence joins TRBV19 and TRBJ1-5; D is possibly TRBD1 (5 bases). With 3 bases removed from V and 2 bases from J, the gap between germline ends came to 11 bases. This CDR3 has 15 amino acids. CDR1 is LNHDA, CDR2 SQIVND, per germline (reference sequence). CDR3 protein: CASSMEGVGNQPQHF. CDR3 DNA: TGTGCCAGTAGTATGGAAGGGGTCGGCAATCAGCCCCAGCATTTT.

The V call is TRBV15, the J call TRBJ2-7, with TRBD1 matching 8 bases. Per germline, CDR1 LNHNV and CDR2 YYDKDF (reference sequence). The CDR3 covers 15 residues. The V and J ends lost 0 bases and 6 bases, in that order; junction bases with no gene match: 7. The CDR3 region is CATSRDQAGGGEQYF. DNA for the CDR3: TGTGCCACCAGCAGAGATCAGGCAGGGGGCGGCGAGCAGTACTTC.

The chain uses TRBV11-2 and TRBJ2-7; a possible D gene is TRBD1 (5 bases). Trimming left V 2 bases short and J 1 base short, with 12 bases between. The CDR3 is 15 residues long. CDR1 and CDR2 (germline): SGHAT, FQNNGV. CDR3 sequence: CASSLYWGSSYEQYF. In DNA form, the CDR3 reads TGTGCCAGCAGCTTATACTGGGGCAGTTCCTACGAGCAGTACTTC.

V is TRBV11-1 and J is TRBJ2-7; TRBD1 aligns across 10 bases. Germline values: CDR1 SGHAT, CDR2 FQDESV (reference sequence). The ends lost 5 bases at V and 4 bases at J; junction bases unmatched: 5. This CDR3 contains 14 residues. The CDR3 protein is CASSPGQGIYEQYF. The CDR3 bases are TGTGCCAGCAGCCCGGGACAGGGGATATACGAGCAGTACTTC.

The chain carries TRBV7-9 and TRBJ2-2, with a possible D match to TRBD1 (5 bases). Deletions cut 1 base from V and 6 bases from J, with 12 bases between. Germline V gene data show CDR1 as SEHNR and CDR2 as FQNEAQ (reference sequence). This CDR3 has 15 residues. DNA for the CDR3: TGTGCCAGCAGCTTAGGCAGGGAACCCCCCGGGGAGCTGTTTTTT. Translation: CASSLGREPPGELFF.

There are a few counts of this clone. The rearrangement uses TRBV7-3 and TRBJ2-2; tentatively, D is TRBD2 (5 bases). V was cut by 4 bases and J by 3 bases, with 9 bases left in between. In germline, CDR1 is SGHTA, CDR2 FQGTGA. This CDR3 contains 14 residues. The CDR3 DNA reads TGTGCCAGCAGCTCCGGGATTTACACCGGGGAGCTGTTTTTT. Amino acids: CASSSGIYTGELFF.

This clone was recorded once. The genes are TRBV6-5 and TRBJ2-5; TRBD2 might be the D (7 bases). The CDR3 spans 13 residues. The V end lost 6 bases, the J end lost 9 bases, and 17 bases lay between the germline ends. Looked up from germline, CDR1 is MNHEY and CDR2 is SVGAGI. DNA for the CDR3: TGTGCCAGCAGCCCAATGCAGGGGAGGGCCCAGTACTTC. Its protein is CASSPMQGRAQYF.

Here the CDR3 DNA reads TGTGCCAGCAGTTACTCGATGGGGGGGCTCACTGAAGCTTTCTTT. Its translation is CASSYSMGGLTEAFF. The chain is built from TRBV6-2 or TRBV6-3 and TRBJ1-1, with D possibly matching TRBD1 (6 bases). The CDR3 length is 15 residues. V was clipped by 0 bases and J by 4 bases, with 12 bases between them. Germline CDR1 MNHEY, CDR2 SVGEGT.